The next 9 T cell receptor beta chains were all read from a single sample in a study of shared clonotypes between healthy human individuals. Sequencing was performed with immunoSEQ multiplex PCR; in TCRdb, only in-frame clones are kept and a portion is missing. The sample lists hundreds of thousands of clones, 95% occurring once. Terminally differentiated effector memory CD45RA+ cells were excluded from the naive CD8 cells, which were CD45RO-negative and positively selected for CCR7. Sequenced input: naive CD8+ T cells sorted from blood. The receptors come from a woman aged 30 to 39 in good health.

The chain combines TRBV28 with TRBJ2-1, with a possible D match to TRBD2 (6 bases). V gave up 5 bases and J gave up 0 bases, with 17 bases separating them. The CDR3 is made up of 17 amino acids. CDR1 and CDR2 from the germline V gene are MDHEN and SYDVKM. CDR3 bases: TGTGCCAGCAGTGCTACGGGACTCACAAGCTCCTACAATGAGCAGTTCTTC. Amino acids: CASSATGLTSSYNEQFF.

The rearrangement uses TRBV6-1 and TRBJ2-7; D is ambiguous. This CDR3 has 14 amino acids. Germline V CDR1 and CDR2: MNHNS, SASEGT. The ends were cut back, 3 bases at V and 2 bases at J, with 11 bases in the middle. CDR3 DNA sequence: TGTGCCAGCAGTGATCCCGACACGGCCTACGAGCAGTACTTC. It is translated as CASSDPDTAYEQYF.

The J gene is TRBJ2-7, the V gene TRBV27; D call uncertain. This CDR3 is built from 12 residues. Trimming pared 6 bases from V and 5 bases from J, leaving 11 bases between. In germline, CDR1 is MNHEY, CDR2 SMNVEV (reference sequence). CDR3: CASRTLRDEQYF. As DNA, the CDR3 is TGTGCCAGCAGAACCCTACGGGACGAGCAGTACTTC.

The chain recombines TRBV2 with TRBJ2-3; TRBD2 matches 8 bases. Germline CDR1 SNHLY, CDR2 FYNNEI. The CDR3 covers 14 residues. V shed 7 bases, J shed 4 bases, and the junction held 7 bases outside the gene matches. This chain's CDR3 is CASTTGGGADTQYF. As DNA, the CDR3 is TGTGCCAGCACCACGGGGGGGGGCGCAGATACGCAGTATTTT.

The V gene is TRBV15, the J gene TRBJ2-1; TRBD2 matches 11 bases. CDR1 is LNHNV, CDR2 YYDKDF, per germline (reference sequence). The CDR3 has 16 residues. With 0 bases clipped from V and 10 bases from J, the junction kept 8 bases outside the gene matches. CDR3 loop: CATSRDGLAGGYEQFF. CDR3 coding DNA: TGTGCCACCAGCAGAGATGGGTTAGCGGGAGGGTACGAGCAGTTCTTC.

V is TRBV7-8 and J is TRBJ2-7; possibly TRBD2 for D (6 bases). Trimming removed 5 bases at V and 5 bases at J, with 13 bases between. Germline values: CDR1 SGHVS, CDR2 FQNEAQ. This CDR3 has 13 amino acids. CDR3 residues: CASSPFVADEQYF. The CDR3 region has the DNA TGTGCCAGCAGCCCGTTCGTAGCGGACGAGCAGTACTTC.

The genes are TRBV27 and TRBJ2-1, with 8 bases lining up with TRBD2. Germline V gene data show CDR1 as MNHEY and CDR2 as SMNVEV (reference sequence). Trimming cost V 2 bases and J 14 bases; bases outside gene matches: 11. This CDR3 is 14 amino acids long. The CDR3 sequence: CASSLIGSGAQEFF. CDR3 DNA: TGTGCCAGCAGTTTAATCGGTAGCGGGGCCCAGGAGTTCTTC.

The chain uses TRBV2 and TRBJ2-7; no firm D call. The V end was cut by 2 bases, the J end by 3 bases, with 5 bases between. Germline CDR1 SNHLY, CDR2 FYNNEI. The CDR3 length is 12 residues. CDR3 residues: CASSETFYEQYF. In DNA, the CDR3 is TGTGCCAGCAGTGAAACTTTCTACGAGCAGTACTTC. Full variable domain (rest looked up from reference TRBV2 and TRBJ2-7): EPEVTQTPSHQVTQMGQEVILRCVPISNHLYFYWYRQILGQKVEFLVSFYNNEISEKSEIFDDQFSVERPDGSNFTLKIRSTKLEDSAMYFCASSETFYEQYFGPGTRLTVT.

V is TRBV18 and J is TRBJ2-1, with 7 bases matching TRBD2. After removal of 3 bases from V and 10 bases from J, the junction contained 12 bases not matched to a gene. This CDR3 comprises 15 residues. CDR1 is KGHSH, CDR2 LQKENI, per germline. The CDR3 DNA reads as TGTGCCAGCTCACCGCTCGACCAGGACGGGAGGGAGCAGTTCTTC. Its translation: CASSPLDQDGREQFF.